Shown below are 7 T cell receptor beta chains from a single sample sequenced in a study of shared clonotypes between healthy human individuals. Only in-frame clones appear in the TCRdb table, and some are missing; sequencing was by immunoSEQ multiplex PCR. The table records about half a million clones, over 70% of them present only once. Specimen: PBMCs. The receptors shown here come from a woman aged 40 to 55 in good health. Some clones in this sample may be carry-over from other donors' samples.

The J gene is TRBJ2-3, the V gene TRBV11-2, with a tentative D call TRBD2 (6 bases). The CDR3 covers 14 residues. Deletions cut 1 base from V and 4 bases from J, with 9 bases between. Germline-derived CDR1 and CDR2 are SGHAT and FQNNGV. As DNA, the CDR3 is TGTGCCAGCAGCTTAGCGGGAGTGGCAGATACGCAGTATTTT. As protein: CASSLAGVADTQYF.

On this clone: This is likely a read error, given that the CDR3 carries no conserved phenylalanine or tryptophan at its end. V is TRBV28 and J is TRBJ2-7; 8 bases fit TRBD1. The V and J ends lost 6 bases and 5 bases, in that order; junction bases with no gene match: 12. Germline V CDR1 and CDR2: MDHEN, SYDVKM. The CDR3 covers 15 residues. CDR3 in DNA: TGTGCCAGCAGAAACTGGGGGCAGGGGGCAAACGAGCAGTACTCC. Residues: CASRNWGQGANEQYS.

The chain recombines TRBV7-6 with TRBJ2-5; tentatively, D is TRBD2 (5 bases). V lost 5 bases to trimming and J lost 4 bases, with 20 bases between them. The CDR3 is made up of 16 amino acids. The germline gives CDR1 SGHVS, CDR2 FNYEAQ. The CDR3 spells CASSPGILGLRETQYF. DNA for the CDR3: TGTGCCAGCAGCCCGGGGATACTAGGTCTCCGAGAGACCCAGTACTTC.

The chain carries TRBV18 and TRBJ2-7; 7 bases match TRBD2. The CDR3 totals 15 residues. V gave up 3 bases and J gave up 3 bases; unmatched junction bases: 8. The germline gives CDR1 KGHSH, CDR2 LQKENI. The CDR3 sequence is CASSPTSVGIYEQYF. For the CDR3, the DNA is TGTGCCAGCTCACCCACTAGCGTTGGCATCTACGAGCAGTACTTC. Complete variable domain (other parts from reference TRBV18 and TRBJ2-7): NAGVMQNPRHLVRRRGQEARLRCSPMKGHSHVYWYRQLPEEGLKFMVYLQKENIIDESGMPKERFSAEFPKEGPSILRIQQVVRGDSAAYFCASSPTSVGIYEQYFGPGTRLTVT.

This clone appeared a single time. The V and J genes are TRBV6-5 and TRBJ1-5; 7 bases match TRBD1. V was pared by 4 bases and J by 6 bases, with 3 bases of the junction left unmatched. Germline values: CDR1 MNHEY, CDR2 SVGAGI. The CDR3 has 13 amino acids. The CDR3, as DNA: TGTGCCAGCAGTTCAACAGGGGTTCAGCCCCAGCATTTT. Protein: CASSSTGVQPQHF.

The J gene is TRBJ2-5, the V gene TRBV7-2; 7 bases are shared with TRBD1. The V gene's germline CDR1 is SGHTA and CDR2 FQGNSA. V gave up 4 bases and J gave up 9 bases; unmatched junction bases: 11. This CDR3 is built from 14 residues. CDR3 in DNA: TGTGCCAGCAGCTGGATCAGGGACCAGGGGGCCCAGTACTTC. Amino acid sequence: CASSWIRDQGAQYF.

This clone was observed once. The chain recombines TRBV2 with TRBJ2-1, with D perhaps matching TRBD1 (6 bases). Germline CDR1 SNHLY, CDR2 FYNNEI. This CDR3 is built from 16 residues. The ends were cut back, 3 bases at V and 0 bases at J, with 12 bases in the middle. CDR3 amino acids: CASSETGTTSYNEQFF. CDR3 DNA sequence: TGTGCCAGCAGTGAGACCGGGACAACCTCCTACAATGAGCAGTTCTTC.